The text below deals with one T cell receptor beta chain. Its target is unknown. This clone may be a read error of a much larger clone one base away. Amplification of TCR beta CDR3 regions was performed using RNA transcripts as template. The study used the HTBI primer set for a first-round RT-PCR of the TCR CDR3. TCRdb reprocessed the multiplex PCR reads with MiXCR, giving one entry per CDR3 protein. The repertoire holds more than 650,000 distinct CDR3 sequences, with approximately 15% as singletons. These data originate in a study of T cells in Graves' hyperthyroidism and ophthalmopathy. In germline, CDR1 is MNHNS, CDR2 SASEGT. The CDR3 loop spans 14 amino acids. Study-level findings and limits: Among thyroid clonotypes expanded above 0.001, most also appeared in blood.

The source is a woman aged 18-35 years with Graves' hyperthyroidism. The rearrangement uses TRBV6-1 and TRBJ2-3, with TRBD2 as a possible D gene (5 bases). Input material: blood. As DNA, the CDR3 is TGTGTCAGCAGCGTCGGACTCGCGGCAGATACGCAGTATTTT. This translates into CVSSVGLAADTQYF.